This is a list of T cell receptor beta chains from one sample in a study of T cell responses to AZD1222 COVID-19 vaccine. Sequencing used immunoSEQ multiplex PCR; TCRdb keeps in-frame clones, though not all of them. The sample records about 120,000 clones, roughly 85% being singletons. Specimen: peripheral blood, collected on day 0 of AZD1222 vaccination. These TCRs come from an adult in good health. Each CDR3 is given with its conserved first and last residue. A D gene is named only where the DNA matches it firmly. Expanded clones are given a class, and other clones once, few, many or no size at all.

>TRBJ1-5|TRBD1|NA|TRBV19
TGTGCCAGTAGTATACGGACAGGGGATTTTAGCAATCAGCCCCAGCATTTT
CASSIRTGDFSNQPQHF
>TRBJ2-7|NA|NA|TRBV5-1
TGCGCCAGCAGCTTGGTGGACAAATACTACGAGCAGTACTTC
CASSLVDKYYEQYF
>TRBJ1-2|TRBD1|NA|TRBV28
TGTGCCAGCAATGGACAGGGAAACTATGGCTACACTTTC
CASNGQGNYGYTF
>TRBJ1-1|NA|few|TRBV11-2
TGTGCCAGCAGCCTTAAGAGGAACACTGAAGCTTTCTTT
CASSLKRNTEAFF
>TRBJ2-5|TRBD2|NA|TRBV6-2/TRBV6-3
TGTGCCAGCAGTTTTCCCGGGATAGCGGGAGCTCGTGAGACCCAGTACTTC
CASSFPGIAGARETQYF
>TRBJ1-2|TRBD1|once|TRBV6-2/TRBV6-3
TGTGCCAGCAGTTCGTCAGGGACAGGATATGGCTACACCTTC
CASSSSGTGYGYTF
>TRBJ2-3|NA|NA|TRBV19
TGTGCCAGTAGTATCGGCGTATCCACAGATACGCAGTATTTT
CASSIGVSTDTQYF
>TRBJ2-3|NA|NA|TRBV5-1
TGCGCCAGCAGCTTGGGAGGTAACCCGGCGGCAGATACGCAGTATTTT
CASSLGGNPAADTQYF
>TRBJ2-1|TRBD2|once|TRBV5-1
TGCGCCAGCAGCCTCAGCGGGAACTCCTACAATGAGCAGTTCTTC
CASSLSGNSYNEQFF
>TRBJ1-2|TRBD1|few|TRBV7-2
TGTGCCAGCAGCTTAACCAGGGACAGGGCTAATGGCTACACCTTC
CASSLTRDRANGYTF
>TRBJ2-3|TRBD2|NA|TRBV19
TGTGCCAGTAGTAGAACACTAGCGGGAGGAGATACGCAGTATTTT
CASSRTLAGGDTQYF
>TRBJ1-2|NA|NA|TRBV14
TGTGCCAGCAGCCAGAGGGTGGAGATTGGCTACACCTTC
CASSQRVEIGYTF
>TRBJ1-1|NA|NA|TRBV7-9
TGTGCCAGCAGCTTACCCACTGGGGGGGCGAAAGCTTTCTTT
CASSLPTGGAKAFF
>TRBJ2-1|NA|NA|TRBV6-2/TRBV6-3
TGTGCCAGCAGTTATTCCCCTAGGACGTTCTCCTACAATGAGCAGTTCTTC
CASSYSPRTFSYNEQFF
>TRBJ1-1|NA|NA|TRBV6-5
TGTGCCAGCAGAACTCTGGGGGGGAACACTGAAGCTTTCTTT
CASRTLGGNTEAFF
>TRBJ1-2|NA|NA|TRBV5-1
TGCGCCAGCAGCTTAGGGTCGGCAGGGAACTATGGCTACACCTTC
CASSLGSAGNYGYTF
>TRBJ2-3|NA|NA|TRBV18
TGTGCCAGCTCACCACTTCTGTCTAGCACAGATACGCAGTATTTT
CASSPLLSSTDTQYF
>TRBJ1-1|NA|NA|TRBV5-1
TGCGCCAGCAGCTCGAGATTCGGGGGACCATCGAACACTGAAGCTTTCTTT
CASSSRFGGPSNTEAFF
>TRBJ1-4|NA|NA|TRBV28
TGTGCCAGCAGTTCCAGAGTTGAAAAACTGTTTTTT
CASSSRVEKLFF
>TRBJ2-3|TRBD1|NA|TRBV7-2
TGTGCCAGCAGCTTTGCCGGGACAGGGATGAGTGGTACAGATACGCAGTATTTT
CASSFAGTGMSGTDTQYF
>TRBJ2-1|TRBD2|NA|TRBV2
TGTGCCAGCAGTGAGGCGGTAGCGGGAGGGCCGGTATCTGGCTACAATGAGCAGTTCTTC
CASSEAVAGGPVSGYNEQFF
>TRBJ2-2|NA|NA|TRBV5-8
TGTGCCAGCAGGGCCGGGCCGAACACCGGGGAGCTGTTTTTT
CASRAGPNTGELFF
>TRBJ2-7|NA|NA|TRBV7-9
TGTGCCAGCTCCCGGGACTCCTATTCCTACGAGCAGTACTTC
CASSRDSYSYEQYF
>TRBJ2-7|TRBD2|NA|TRBV5-8
TGTGCCAGCAGCCTTACTAGCGGGAGGGGAGAGCAGTACTTC
CASSLTSGRGEQYF
>TRBJ2-1|TRBD2|NA|TRBV10-3
TGTGCCATCAGTCCGGGACTAGCGGGTCCCGCCGGGGCCAATGAGCAGTTCTTC
CAISPGLAGPAGANEQFF
>TRBJ2-1|NA|NA|TRBV19
TGTGCCAGTAGTATTTTGAGCGGACGAGCATACAATGAGCAGTTCTTC
CASSILSGRAYNEQFF
>TRBJ2-5|NA|NA|TRBV4-2
TGTGCCAGCAGCCAATTGTTGTACCAAGAGACCCAGTACTTC
CASSQLLYQETQYF
>TRBJ2-7|NA|NA|TRBV1
TGCACCAGCAGCCAAGTATGTCCCGGGAGGGAGTGGCAGTACTTC
CTSSQVCPGREWQYF
>TRBJ1-3|TRBD1|once|TRBV2
TGTGCCAGCAGTGCCACAGGGGCTGGAAACACCATATATTTT
CASSATGAGNTIYF
>TRBJ2-3|NA|NA|TRBV18
TGTGCCAGCTCCCAAAGGGTGGTTAGCACAGATACGCAGTATTTT
CASSQRVVSTDTQYF
>TRBJ1-2|NA|NA|TRBV2
TGTGCCAGCTCGAAAAGGGAGGGCTACACCTTC
CASSKREGYTF
>TRBJ1-4|NA|NA|TRBV27
TGTGCCAGCAGTTTACAGGGGATTAATGAAAAACTGTTTTTT
CASSLQGINEKLFF
>TRBJ2-6|NA|NA|TRBV6-5
TGTGCCAGCAGTTACGGGGGGACTGGGGCCAACGTCCTGACTTTC
CASSYGGTGANVLTF